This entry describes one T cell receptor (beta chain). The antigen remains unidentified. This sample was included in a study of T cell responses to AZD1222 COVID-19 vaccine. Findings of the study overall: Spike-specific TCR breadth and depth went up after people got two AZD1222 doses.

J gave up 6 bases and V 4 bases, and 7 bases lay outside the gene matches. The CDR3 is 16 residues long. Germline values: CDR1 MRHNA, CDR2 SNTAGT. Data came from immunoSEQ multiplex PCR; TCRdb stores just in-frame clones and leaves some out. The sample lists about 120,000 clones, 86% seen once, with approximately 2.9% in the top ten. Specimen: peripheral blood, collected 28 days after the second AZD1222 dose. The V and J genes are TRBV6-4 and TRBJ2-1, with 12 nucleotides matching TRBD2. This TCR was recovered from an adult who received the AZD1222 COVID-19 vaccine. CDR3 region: CASSASGGGGSNEQFF. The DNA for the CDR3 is TGTGCCAGCAGTGCTAGCGGGGGGGGCGGGAGCAATGAGCAGTTCTTC.